This TCR beta chain originates from a study of T cell repertoires in cytomegalovirus infection. On the study more broadly: The public TCR beta signatures pointed to both CMV infection and matching HLA type.

Each CDR3 protein gets one entry after TCRdb re-called the reads with MiXCR. This sample has 160,000 or so distinct CDR3 sequences, with less than 25% found just once. The CDR3 runs 17 residues. Germline V CDR1 and CDR2: SEHNR, FQNEAQ (reference sequence). Trimming cost V 4 bases and J 3 bases; bases outside gene matches: 11. A note on this clonotype: Its target is unknown.

Sequences were derived from CD8+ T cells from cultured PBMCs, sampled from culture after CMV antigen stimulation. The chain employs TRBV7-9 and TRBJ2-3, with 9 positions matching TRBD1. The origin of this receptor is a human donor in good health (CMV status not recorded). Some clones in this sample may be carry-over from other donors' samples. The CDR3 loop reads CASSSPIQGARTDTQYF. The CDR3, as DNA: TGTGCCAGCAGCTCCCCAATACAGGGGGCGCGTACAGATACGCAGTATTTT.